These 29 T cell receptor beta chains were sequenced from one sample in a study of beta chain features in type 1 diabetes. The authors reverse transcribed all of the isolated RNA, so sequencing captured expressed TCRB transcripts. This table comes from immunoSEQ multiplex PCR, and its TCRdb copy is limited to in-frame clones, with some not included. The sample contains roughly 350,000 clones, 9.5% to 11% of which appear only once. The specimen sequenced was naive CD4+ T cells from blood. These receptor sequences come from a woman under 40 in good health.

The V gene is TRBV5-6, the J gene TRBJ1-4; D is unclear. V was shortened by 0 bases and J by 8 bases, with 8 bases between the two germline ends. This CDR3 has 13 residues. Germline lookup yields CDR1 SGHDT and CDR2 YYEEEE. The CDR3 loop reads CASSLVAVEKLFF. The CDR3 DNA is TGTGCCAGCAGCTTGGTGGCTGTGGAAAAACTGTTTTTT.

This sequence joins TRBV27 and TRBJ2-7, with D perhaps matching TRBD1 (6 bases). Trimming took 5 bases from V and 7 from J, leaving 15 bases between them. The CDR3 extends over 13 amino acids. CDR1 and CDR2 (germline): MNHEY, SMNVEV (reference sequence). CDR3 amino acids: CASSLRQVGEQYF. The CDR3 DNA follows: TGTGCCAGCAGTCTTCGACAGGTGGGGGAGCAGTACTTC.

This clone has a handful of counts. The chain recombines TRBV10-3 with TRBJ2-1; the D gene is possibly TRBD2 (6 bases). Germline CDR1 reads ENHRY; CDR2 reads SYGVKD. The CDR3 is 13 amino acids. Trimming removed 7 bases from V and 5 bases from J, with 12 bases in between. The CDR3 sequence: CAITGVKNNEQFF. In nucleotides, the CDR3 is TGTGCCATCACGGGAGTTAAAAACAATGAGCAGTTCTTC.

In nucleotides, the CDR3 is TGTGCCAGCAGCTTTACGGCAGGTTATTCCGGGGAGCTGTTTTTT. It yields the protein CASSFTAGYSGELFF. This chain links TRBV11-1 with TRBJ2-2; D is unresolved. CDR1 is SGHAT, CDR2 FQDESV, per germline (reference sequence). The CDR3 is made up of 15 amino acids. Trimming took 3 bases from V and 6 from J, leaving 14 bases between them.

The rearrangement links TRBV5-6 to TRBJ2-1; TRBD2 agrees at 11 bases. Germline V CDR1 and CDR2: SGHDT, YYEEEE. The CDR3 length is 16 residues. V dropped 0 bases and J dropped 8; count of bases not matched to a gene: 7. For the CDR3, the DNA is TGTGCCAGCAGCTTGGTCCGACTAGCGGGAATGGATGAGCAGTTCTTC. Amino acids: CASSLVRLAGMDEQFF.

This clone was counted only a few times. The chain uses TRBV4-3 and TRBJ2-7; 9 nucleotides match TRBD1. V dropped 0 bases and J dropped 0; count of bases not matched to a gene: 12. The CDR3 loop spans 19 amino acids. Per germline, CDR1 LGHNA and CDR2 YSLEER. CDR3 loop: CASSQDVTGGWRSSYEQYF. The CDR3 DNA sequence: TGCGCCAGCAGCCAAGATGTCACAGGGGGCTGGCGGAGCTCCTACGAGCAGTACTTC.

This clone was picked up a small number of times. Other DNA variants within this sample encode the same CDR3. The genes are TRBV18 and TRBJ2-5; TRBD1 matches at 10 bases. The CDR3 sequence is 14 residues long. V gave up 3 bases and J gave up 3 bases; unmatched junction bases: 1. Germline values: CDR1 KGHSH, CDR2 LQKENI. CDR3 sequence (DNA): TGTGCCAGCTCACCCGGGACAGGGGAAGAGACCCAGTACTTC. Translating it yields CASSPGTGEETQYF.

The sample holds a few counts of this clone. The chain uses TRBV28 and TRBJ2-7, with 7 nucleotides matching TRBD1. The CDR3 consists of 13 residues. The V and J ends lost 8 bases and 3 bases, in that order; junction bases with no gene match: 7. The germline gives CDR1 MDHEN, CDR2 SYDVKM. This CDR3 reads CASQLGTDYEQYF. The CDR3 bases are TGTGCCAGCCAACTCGGGACAGACTACGAGCAGTACTTC. The complete variable domain, with remaining parts taken from reference TRBV28 and TRBJ2-7, reads DVKVTQSSRYLVKRTGEKVFLECVQDMDHENMFWYRQDPGLGLRLIYFSYDVKMKEKGDIPEGYSVSREKKERFSLILESASTNQTSMYLCASQLGTDYEQYFGPGTRLTVT.

This clone was recorded a few times. The chain carries TRBV30 and TRBJ1-2, with a weak D call TRBD1 (6 bases). This CDR3 has 13 residues. Trimming took 5 bases from V and 2 from J, leaving 12 bases between them. Germline V gene lookup returns CDR1 GTSNPN and CDR2 SVGIG (reference sequence). The CDR3 here is CAWSETGNYGYTF. The CDR3 nucleotides are TGTGCCTGGTCGGAAACAGGGAACTATGGCTACACCTTC. Drawing the rest from reference TRBV30 and TRBJ1-2, the complete variable domain is SQTIHQWPATLVQPVGSPLSLECTVEGTSNPNLYWYRQAAGRGLQLLFYSVGIGQISSEVPQNLSASRPQDRQFILSSKKLLLSDSGFYLCAWSETGNYGYTFGSGTRLTVV.

This rearrangement joins TRBV28 to TRBJ2-1, with 10 bases identical to TRBD2. The CDR3 length is 13 residues. Germline assignment: CDR1 MDHEN and CDR2 SYDVKM. J gave up 9 bases and V 6 bases, and 5 bases lay outside the gene matches. The CDR3 DNA is TGTGCCAGCAGGGGAAGCGGGAGGGGTGAGCAGTTCTTC. Translating it yields CASRGSGRGEQFF.

This clone has more than one count but fewer than ten. The genes are TRBV18 and TRBJ2-7, with D possibly matching TRBD2 (6 bases). Germline lookup yields CDR1 KGHSH and CDR2 LQKENI. This CDR3 spans 13 amino acids. The germline V and J ends were trimmed by 6 bases and 5 bases, with 14 bases remaining between them. The CDR3 DNA is TGTGCCAGCTCGGGCGGGCGGGATCACGAGCAGTACTTC. Amino acids: CASSGGRDHEQYF. The full variable domain, rest sourced from reference TRBV18 and TRBJ2-7, is NAGVMQNPRHLVRRRGQEARLRCSPMKGHSHVYWYRQLPEEGLKFMVYLQKENIIDESGMPKERFSAEFPKEGPSILRIQQVVRGDSAAYFCASSGGRDHEQYFGPGTRLTVT.

The V and J genes are TRBV18 and TRBJ2-2, with a tentative D call TRBD1 (5 bases). Germline-derived CDR1 and CDR2 are KGHSH and LQKENI. V shed 2 bases and J shed 2 bases, with 9 bases lying between them. The CDR3 covers 15 residues. The CDR3 nucleotides read TGTGCCAGCTCACCAAGGACACCCAACACCGGGGAGCTGTTTTTT. This sequence encodes CASSPRTPNTGELFF. Full variable domain (outside the CDR3, taken from reference TRBV18 and TRBJ2-2): NAGVMQNPRHLVRRRGQEARLRCSPMKGHSHVYWYRQLPEEGLKFMVYLQKENIIDESGMPKERFSAEFPKEGPSILRIQQVVRGDSAAYFCASSPRTPNTGELFFGEGSRLTVL.

The V call is TRBV28, the J call TRBJ2-1, with 12 bases aligning to TRBD2. Germline V CDR1 and CDR2: MDHEN, SYDVKM. Trimming at V came to 4 bases and at J to 9 bases, leaving 10 bases not matched to a gene. The CDR3 contains 16 residues. CDR3 sequence reads: CASSSRLAGAFGEQFF. DNA for the CDR3: TGTGCCAGCAGTTCTCGACTAGCGGGAGCTTTTGGTGAGCAGTTCTTC.

The chain joins TRBV4-1 to TRBJ2-7, with TRBD2 matching 7 bases. The CDR3 loop spans 15 amino acids. J gave up 3 bases and V 6 bases, and 11 bases lay outside the gene matches. Looked up from germline, CDR1 is MGHRA and CDR2 is YSYEKL. The CDR3 protein is CASRLAGVDIYEQYF. The CDR3 DNA is TGCGCCAGCAGACTCGCGGGAGTCGATATCTACGAGCAGTACTTC.

The gene calls are TRBV5-1 and TRBJ2-5; D may be TRBD1 (6 bases). V dropped 5 bases and J dropped 5 bases, with 13 bases sitting between them. CDR3 length: 13 amino acids. CDR1 and CDR2 from the germline V gene are SGHRS and YFSETQ. CDR3 DNA: TGCGCCAGCAGTCAAGGGGGACGCGAGACCCAGTACTTC. Protein product: CASSQGGRETQYF. The entire variable domain, with the rest obtained from reference TRBV5-1 and TRBJ2-5, is as follows: KAGVTQTPRYLIKTRGQQVTLSCSPISGHRSVSWYQQTPGQGLQFLFEYFSETQRNKGNFPGRFSGRQFSNSRSEMNVSTLELGDSALYLCASSQGGRETQYFGPGTRLLVL.

V usage is TRBV7-2 and J usage is TRBJ2-4; D is unclear. Deletions cut 4 bases from V and 2 bases from J, with 15 bases between. Per the germline V gene, CDR1 is SGHTA and CDR2 is FQGNSA. The CDR3 runs 16 residues. Here the CDR3 DNA reads TGTGCCAGCAGCTCCACCCCAGGTTCTCCCAAAAACATTCAGTACTTC. It yields the protein CASSSTPGSPKNIQYF.

A word on this clone: One end of the junction does not line up with germline, which may come from a read error. This chain links TRBV29-1 with TRBJ2-3; no clear D gene. The CDR3 length is 11 residues. Germline V gives CDR1 SQVTM, CDR2 ANQGSEA. CDR3 DNA: TGCAGCGTCGATAGCAGAGATACGCAGTATTTT. It yields the protein CSVDSRDTQYF.

The table lists this clone with a few counts. The chain carries TRBV7-8 and TRBJ2-1; possibly TRBD1 for D (6 bases). The CDR3 has 16 amino acids. The germline V and J ends were trimmed by 4 bases and 2 bases, with 15 bases remaining between them. Germline assignment: CDR1 SGHVS and CDR2 FQNEAQ. The CDR3 loop reads CASSSQGTFTYNEQFF. The CDR3 bases are TGTGCCAGCAGCTCACAGGGAACTTTTACCTACAATGAGCAGTTCTTC.

As DNA, the CDR3 is TGTGCCAACGACAGGCCAGCTAACTATGGCTACACCTTC. This translates into CANDRPANYGYTF. The chain recombines TRBV7-9 with TRBJ1-2; TRBD1 is a possible D gene (6 bases). Germline assignment: CDR1 SEHNR and CDR2 FQNEAQ (reference sequence). V was shortened by 10 bases and J by 0 bases, with 12 bases between the two germline ends. The CDR3 runs to 13 residues.

The V call is TRBV28, the J call TRBJ1-5; D perhaps matches TRBD1 (6 bases). Trimming took 6 bases from V and 6 from J, leaving 12 bases between them. There are 13 residues in the CDR3. Germline V lookup: CDR1 MDHEN, CDR2 SYDVKM. The CDR3: CASSYRVGQPQHF. CDR3 nucleotide sequence: TGTGCCAGCAGCTACAGGGTTGGTCAGCCCCAGCATTTT.

The CDR3 bases are TGTGCCAGCACCCTGGACAGGGTCAGTCAGCCCCAGCATTTT. Translated, it gives CASTLDRVSQPQHF. The rearrangement uses TRBV28 and TRBJ1-5, with 8 positions matching TRBD1. CDR3 size: 14 residues. Germline assignment: CDR1 MDHEN and CDR2 SYDVKM. The J segment lost 6 bases and the V segment lost 7 bases, leaving 8 bases of the junction unmatched.

This sequence joins TRBV11-3 and TRBJ2-7, with D possibly being TRBD2 (6 bases). V shed 5 bases and J shed 5 bases, with 13 bases lying between them. The CDR3 has 13 residues. In germline, CDR1 is SGHNT, CDR2 YENEEA. The CDR3 region is CASSPPGENEQYF. In nucleotides, the CDR3 is TGTGCCAGCAGCCCCCCGGGGGAGAACGAGCAGTACTTC. Supplemented by reference TRBV11-3 and TRBJ2-7, the full variable domain reads EAGVVQSPRYKIIEKKQPVAFWCNPISGHNTLYWYLQNLGQGPELLIRYENEEAVDDSQLPKDRFSAERLKGVDSTLKIQPAELGDSAVYLCASSPPGENEQYFGPGTRLTVT.

The chain uses TRBV5-4 and TRBJ1-1; D gene uncertain. Germline V gene sequence: CDR1 SGHNT, CDR2 YYREEE (reference sequence). V was pared by 0 bases and J by 3 bases, with 9 bases between. The CDR3 totals 14 residues. The CDR3 DNA reads as TGTGCCAGCAGCTTGGCCCCGGTGGACACTGAAGCTTTCTTT. Its translation: CASSLAPVDTEAFF.

This clone was recorded a few times. The chain joins TRBV28 to TRBJ2-1; maybe TRBD2 (5 bases). Germline V gene lookup returns CDR1 MDHEN and CDR2 SYDVKM. The V end was cut by 7 bases, the J end by 0 bases, with 13 bases between. The CDR3 is made up of 15 amino acids. The CDR3: CASTRYEGSYNEQFF. In DNA form, the CDR3 reads TGTGCCAGCACCCGATACGAGGGCTCCTACAATGAGCAGTTCTTC.

The chain combines TRBV25-1 with TRBJ2-5; 9 bases line up with TRBD1. J lost 5 bases, V lost 3 bases, and 4 bases had no gene match. This CDR3 has 14 amino acids. Germline assignment: CDR1 MGHDK and CDR2 SYGVNS. CDR3 region: CASSEDRGRETQYF. The CDR3 bases are TGTGCCAGCAGTGAGGACAGGGGTCGGGAGACCCAGTACTTC. Based on the CDR3 plus reference TRBV25-1 and TRBJ2-5, the full variable domain is EADIYQTPRYLVIGTGKKITLECSQTMGHDKMYWYQQDPGMELHLIHYSYGVNSTEKGDLSSESTVSRIRTEHFPLTLESARPSHTSQYLCASSEDRGRETQYFGPGTRLLVL.

This clone has a handful of counts. V and J are TRBV5-1 and TRBJ1-1; D is perhaps TRBD1 (5 bases). The length of the CDR3 is 14 residues. Germline loops: CDR1 SGHRS, CDR2 YFSETQ. V was cut by 0 bases and J by 7 bases, with 13 bases left in between. CDR3 in DNA: TGCGCCAGCAGCTTGGGCGTGACAGCGCTTGAAGCTTTCTTT. It encodes CASSLGVTALEAFF.

This clone was counted only a few times. This chain uses TRBV18 with TRBJ2-5; the match to TRBD2 covers 12 bases. CDR3 length: 15 residues. V dropped 5 bases and J dropped 5; count of bases not matched to a gene: 6. The germline V gene encodes CDR1 KGHSH and CDR2 LQKENI. CDR3 residues: CASSSSGRAAETQYF. The CDR3 DNA follows: TGTGCCAGCTCATCTAGCGGGAGGGCGGCGGAGACCCAGTACTTC.

The chain has TRBV6-5 and TRBJ2-6; D unresolved. The CDR3 is 15 residues long. Trimming pared 6 bases from V and 2 bases from J, leaving 11 bases between. Germline values: CDR1 MNHEY, CDR2 SVGAGI. The CDR3 nucleotides read TGTGCCAGCAGCCTCGACACGGCTGGGGCCAACGTCCTGACTTTC. It is translated as CASSLDTAGANVLTF.

This clone has more than one count but fewer than ten. This chain uses TRBV9 with TRBJ2-1; possible D gene TRBD1, 7 bases. V dropped 3 bases and J dropped 4 bases, with 14 bases sitting between them. This CDR3 has 15 residues. CDR1 is SGDLS and CDR2 is YYNGEE in the germline V gene. The CDR3 sequence: CASSAGGGLYNEQFF. As DNA, the CDR3 is TGTGCCAGCAGCGCCGGAGGGGGCCTATACAATGAGCAGTTCTTC.